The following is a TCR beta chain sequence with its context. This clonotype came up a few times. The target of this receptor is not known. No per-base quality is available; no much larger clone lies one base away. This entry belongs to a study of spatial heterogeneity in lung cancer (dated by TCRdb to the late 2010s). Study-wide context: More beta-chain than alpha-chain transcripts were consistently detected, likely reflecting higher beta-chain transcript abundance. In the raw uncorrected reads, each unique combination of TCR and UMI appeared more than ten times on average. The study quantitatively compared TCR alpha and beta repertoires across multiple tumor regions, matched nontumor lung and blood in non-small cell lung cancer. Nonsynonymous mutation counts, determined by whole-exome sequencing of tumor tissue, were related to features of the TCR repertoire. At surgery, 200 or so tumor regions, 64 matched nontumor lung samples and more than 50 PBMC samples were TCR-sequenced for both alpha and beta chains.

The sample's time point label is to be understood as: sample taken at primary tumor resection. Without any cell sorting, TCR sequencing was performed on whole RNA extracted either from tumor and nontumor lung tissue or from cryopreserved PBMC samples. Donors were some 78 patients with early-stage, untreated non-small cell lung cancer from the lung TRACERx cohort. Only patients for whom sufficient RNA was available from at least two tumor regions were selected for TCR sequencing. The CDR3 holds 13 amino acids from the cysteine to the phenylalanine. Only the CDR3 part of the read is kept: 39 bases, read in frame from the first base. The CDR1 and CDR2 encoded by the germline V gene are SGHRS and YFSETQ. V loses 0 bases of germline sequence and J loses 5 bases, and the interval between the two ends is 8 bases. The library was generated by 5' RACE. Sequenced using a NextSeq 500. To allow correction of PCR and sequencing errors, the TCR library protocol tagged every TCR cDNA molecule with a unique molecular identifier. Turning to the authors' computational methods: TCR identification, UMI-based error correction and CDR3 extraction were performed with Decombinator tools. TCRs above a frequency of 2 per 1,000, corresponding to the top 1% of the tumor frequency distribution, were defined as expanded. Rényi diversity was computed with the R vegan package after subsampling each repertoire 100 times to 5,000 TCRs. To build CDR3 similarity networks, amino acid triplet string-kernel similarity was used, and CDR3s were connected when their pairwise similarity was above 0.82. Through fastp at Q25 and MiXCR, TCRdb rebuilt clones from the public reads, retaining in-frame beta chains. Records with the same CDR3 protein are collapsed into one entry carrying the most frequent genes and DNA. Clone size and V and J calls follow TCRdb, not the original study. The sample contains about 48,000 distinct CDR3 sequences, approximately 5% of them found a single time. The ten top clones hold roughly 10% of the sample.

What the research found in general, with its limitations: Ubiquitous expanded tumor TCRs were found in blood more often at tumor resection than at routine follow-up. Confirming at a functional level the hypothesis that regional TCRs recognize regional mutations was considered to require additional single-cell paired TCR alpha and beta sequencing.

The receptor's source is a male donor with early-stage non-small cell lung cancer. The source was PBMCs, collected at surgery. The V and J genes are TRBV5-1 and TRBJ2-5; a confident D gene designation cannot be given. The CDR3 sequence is CASSLGARETQYF. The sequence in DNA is TGCGCCAGCAGCTTGGGCGCTCGGGAGACCCAGTACTTC.